This T cell receptor beta chain was captured in a study of cytomegalovirus exposure and HLA in healthy donors. As for the study in general: Earlier sequencing of about 200 million T cells yielded roughly 100 million unique TCR beta sequences.

Both 60 Vbeta primers and 13 Jbeta primers went into the PCR. Assay: immunoSEQ multiplex PCR; the TCRdb copy retains only in-frame clones and omits some. Altogether about 180,000 clones are present, about four fifths being singletons, with the ten largest covering 4.9%. Trimming cost V 0 bases and J 0 bases; bases outside gene matches: 3. Per germline, CDR1 MNHEY and CDR2 SVGAGI. The CDR3 runs 16 residues. The receptor's source is a woman under 30 in good health and CMV-seropositive. The source material was PBMCs. The rearrangement uses TRBV6-5 and TRBJ2-3; TRBD2 aligns across 7 bases. The CDR3 region is CASSYSLRGSTDTQYF. DNA of the CDR3: TGTGCCAGCAGTTACTCGTTGCGGGGGAGCACAGATACGCAGTATTTT.